This record concerns one T cell receptor beta chain sequence. This same CDR3 is encoded by further DNA sequences in the sample. This sample is part of a study of shared clonotypes between healthy human individuals. Naive CD8 cells were CD45RO-negative, positively selected for CCR7, excluding terminally differentiated effector memory CD45RA+ cells. Profiled with immunoSEQ multiplex PCR; TCRdb holds only in-frame clones, not every one. This sample has around 2,000,000 clones, with roughly 95% found just once. The germline V and J ends were trimmed by 0 bases and 4 bases, with 6 bases remaining between them. Germline V gene sequence: CDR1 MGHRA, CDR2 YSYEKL. This CDR3 spans 13 amino acids.

The receptor's source is a young man in good health. Sequencing used naive CD8+ T cells sorted from blood. The rearrangement joins TRBV4-1 to TRBJ1-2; D is unclear. The CDR3 bases are TGCGCCAGCAGCCAAGATGGTAGCTATGGCTACACCTTC. This encodes CASSQDGSYGYTF.